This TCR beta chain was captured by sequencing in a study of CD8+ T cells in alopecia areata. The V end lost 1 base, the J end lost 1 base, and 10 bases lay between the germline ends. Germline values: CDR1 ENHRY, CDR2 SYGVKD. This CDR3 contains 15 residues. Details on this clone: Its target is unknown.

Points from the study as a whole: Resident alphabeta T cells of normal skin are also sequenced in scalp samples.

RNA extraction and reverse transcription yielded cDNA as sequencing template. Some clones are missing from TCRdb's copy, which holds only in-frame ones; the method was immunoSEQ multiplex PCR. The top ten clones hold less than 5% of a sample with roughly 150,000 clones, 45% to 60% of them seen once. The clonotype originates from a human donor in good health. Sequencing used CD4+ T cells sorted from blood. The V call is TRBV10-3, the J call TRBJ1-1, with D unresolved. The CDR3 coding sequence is TGTGCCATCAGTGAGTATTTTGGAACGAACACTGAAGCTTTCTTT. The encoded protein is CAISEYFGTNTEAFF.